One sample yielded the 9 T cell receptor beta chains listed below, sequenced in a study of post-analysis software for immune sequencing data. Overall study findings and caveats: Several TRBV segments were more frequent in patients than controls; TRBV5-6, TRBV5-1 and TRBV20-1 belonged to this group.

Their antigen targets remain unknown. Carried by the TCR beta cDNA libraries were unique molecular identifiers. TCRdb independently ran MiXCR on the PCR reads; one entry per CDR3 protein. The sample includes roughly 540,000 distinct CDR3 sequences, 34% seen only once; the top ten take roughly 6%. The material sequenced was blood. The receptor set was obtained from a girl younger than 18 with multiple sclerosis.

The rearrangement links TRBV7-6 to TRBJ2-7, with 11 nucleotides matching TRBD2. V gave up 6 bases and J gave up 0 bases; unmatched junction bases: 4. The CDR3 is made up of 15 amino acids. Germline CDR1 is SGHVS and CDR2 is FNYEAQ. The CDR3 bases are TGTGCCAGCAGTAAGACTAGCGGGGCCTCCTACGAGCAGTACTTC. Residues: CASSKTSGASYEQYF. The entire variable domain, with the rest obtained from reference TRBV7-6 and TRBJ2-7, is as follows: GAGVSQSPRYKVTKRGQDVALRCDPISGHVSLYWYRQALGQGPEFLTYFNYEAQQDKSGLPNDRFSAERPEGSISTLTIQRTEQRDSAMYRCASSKTSGASYEQYFGPGTRLTVT.

In this sample, this clonotype turned up many times. Compared with germline, one end of the junction differs, possibly owing to a read error. The CDR3 DNA is TGTGCCAGCAGTTTAGGGACAGGGGGGTCCTACGAGCAGTACTTC. It translates to CASSLGTGGSYEQYF. V usage is TRBV5-1 and J usage is TRBJ2-7; TRBD1 agrees at 11 bases. The CDR3 loop spans 15 amino acids. Germline V gives CDR1 SGHRS, CDR2 YFSETQ.

This clonotype was counted only a few times. The CDR3 nucleotides read TGCGCCAGCAGCCAAGATGAAGGGGTTTCTGTCCGAAATGAAAAACTGTTTTTT. Amino acids: CASSQDEGVSVRNEKLFF. The rearrangement uses TRBV4-1 and TRBJ1-4; D may be TRBD1 (5 bases). Trimming took 0 bases from V and 5 from J, leaving 19 bases between them. Germline V gene lookup returns CDR1 MGHRA and CDR2 YSYEKL. This CDR3 has 18 residues.

The rearrangement links TRBV12-3 or TRBV12-4 to TRBJ2-7; TRBD1 might be the D (6 bases). V was trimmed by 3 bases and J by 6 bases, leaving 18 bases between them. The CDR3 is made up of 15 amino acids. In DNA, the CDR3 is TGTGCCAGCAGTTTGACAGGAGATAGCACGGGCGAGCAGTACTTC. Protein sequence: CASSLTGDSTGEQYF.

This clonotype was recorded a few times. This chain uses TRBV12-3 or TRBV12-4 with TRBJ2-3; D remains unclear. The CDR3 consists of 14 residues. With 3 bases removed from V and 1 base from J, the gap between germline ends came to 8 bases. In DNA form, the CDR3 reads TGTGCCAGCAGTTTCGAGTCTGGCACAGATACGCAGTATTTT. Its translation: CASSFESGTDTQYF.

This clonotype was observed a few times. V usage is TRBV5-1 and J usage is TRBJ2-5; 13 nucleotides agree with TRBD2. The J segment lost 11 bases and the V segment lost 4 bases, leaving 11 bases of the junction unmatched. In germline, CDR1 is SGHRS, CDR2 YFSETQ. The length of the CDR3 is 15 residues. The CDR3, as DNA: TGCGCCAGCAGCGGGGGGACTAGCGGGGTACATGAGCAGTACTTC. Translated, it gives CASSGGTSGVHEQYF.

This clonotype turned up a few times. The chain uses TRBV20-1 and TRBJ2-7, with D uncertain. The J call may be incorrect, as the DNA end agrees better with TRBJ2-5. CDR1 and CDR2 (germline): DFQATT, SNEGSKA (reference sequence). CDR3 length equals 10 residues. CDR3 sequence reads: CSALRKTQYF. The CDR3 DNA reads TGCAGTGCCCTGAGGAAGACCCAGTACTTC.

This chain connects TRBV28 to TRBJ1-5; D gene uncertain. The germline V gene encodes CDR1 MDHEN and CDR2 SYDVKM. V lost 4 bases to trimming and J lost 0 bases, with 10 bases between them. This CDR3 contains 15 residues. The CDR3 DNA reads as TGTGCCAGCAGTTCTCGGCTGTATAGCAATCAGCCCCAGCATTTT. Encoded protein: CASSSRLYSNQPQHF.

The V call is TRBV12-3 or TRBV12-4, the J call TRBJ2-5; D is unresolved. The CDR3 is 15 amino acids. V was clipped by 1 base and J by 3 bases, with 12 bases between them. The CDR3 DNA sequence: TGTGCCAGCAGTTTAGAGGTAGTAGCTAAAGAGACCCAGTACTTC. Translation: CASSLEVVAKETQYF.